The 22 T cell receptor beta chains below were found in one sample sequenced in a study of blood T cell repertoires in COVID-19. Using immunoSEQ multiplex PCR, the repertoire was profiled, and TCRdb retains in-frame clones only, with some absent. The table includes about 190,000 clones, 80% to 90% detected once. Sequenced input: peripheral blood. These receptors were collected from a woman aged 70-85 years with active or convalescent COVID-19.

J is TRBJ2-3 and V is TRBV5-1, with TRBD1 matching over 9 bases. CDR1 and CDR2 from the germline V gene are SGHRS and YFSETQ. Trimming removed 4 bases from V and 7 bases from J; junction bases left unmatched: 7. The CDR3 extends over 14 amino acids. The CDR3 nucleotides read TGCGCCAGCAGCCTGGGACAGGGTGGGAATACGCAGTATTTT. Its protein product is CASSLGQGGNTQYF.

This chain uses TRBV9 with TRBJ2-3; 14 positions match TRBD2. V shed 0 bases, J shed 5 bases, and the junction held 8 bases outside the gene matches. Germline-derived CDR1 and CDR2 are SGDLS and YYNGEE. CDR3 length: 18 residues. DNA of the CDR3: TGTGCCAGCAGCGTAGAGGAGGGACTAGCGGGAGAAATAGATACGCAGTATTTT. Its protein is CASSVEEGLAGEIDTQYF.

The genes are TRBV14 and TRBJ1-1; tentative D call: TRBD1 (5 bases). Germline CDR1 reads SGHDN; CDR2 reads FVKESK. Trimming took off 0 bases at V and 3 bases at J, with 8 bases between the two ends. The CDR3 sequence is 14 residues long. CDR3 amino acids: CASSQDQGDTEAFF. The CDR3 DNA is TGTGCCAGCAGCCAAGATCAAGGGGACACTGAAGCTTTCTTT.

This rearrangement joins TRBV19 to TRBJ2-5, with 7 bases that match TRBD1. Germline-derived CDR1 and CDR2 are LNHDA and SQIVND (reference sequence). V shed 1 base, J shed 4 bases, and the junction held 6 bases outside the gene matches. CDR3 length equals 15 residues. The CDR3 bases are TGTGCCAGTAGTATAGTGACAGGGATCGGAGAGACCCAGTACTTC. It encodes CASSIVTGIGETQYF.

The chain couples TRBV5-4 to TRBJ2-1; 8 nucleotides match TRBD2. The germline CDR1 and CDR2 sequences are SGHNT and YYREEE (reference sequence). The V and J ends lost 4 bases and 5 bases, in that order; junction bases with no gene match: 11. CDR3 length: 16 amino acids. The CDR3 DNA reads as TGTGCCAGCAGCGCCTCAGGACTAGCCGGGCACAATGAGCAGTTCTTC. As protein: CASSASGLAGHNEQFF.

This sequence joins TRBV6-2 or TRBV6-3 and TRBJ2-7, with a possible D match to TRBD2 (6 bases). V shed 2 bases and J shed 0 bases, with 14 bases lying between them. This CDR3 comprises 16 residues. CDR1 and CDR2 from the germline V gene are MNHEY and SVGEGT. DNA of the CDR3: TGTGCCAGCAGTTACGAACCAAAGACTAGCTCCTACGAGCAGTACTTC. Amino acid sequence: CASSYEPKTSSYEQYF.

V is TRBV30 and J is TRBJ1-1, with a tentative D call TRBD1 (5 bases). CDR3 length: 13 residues. Deletions cut 3 bases from V and 4 bases from J, with 12 bases between. Germline CDR1 reads GTSNPN; CDR2 reads SVGIG (reference sequence). DNA of the CDR3: TGTGCCTGGAGGGCCTGGACATTCACTGAAGCTTTCTTT. Translated, it gives CAWRAWTFTEAFF.

The V gene is TRBV28, the J gene TRBJ1-2; no firm D call. Germline V gene data show CDR1 as MDHEN and CDR2 as SYDVKM. This CDR3 comprises 15 residues. Trimming removed 5 bases at V and 1 base at J, with 14 bases between. The CDR3 sequence: CASSPRNQDNYGYTF. DNA for the CDR3: TGTGCCAGCAGTCCCAGGAATCAGGATAACTATGGCTACACCTTC.

J is TRBJ2-7 and V is TRBV27; 7 bases are a match to TRBD1. The CDR3 length is 13 residues. Germline CDR1 reads MNHEY; CDR2 reads SMNVEV (reference sequence). V gave up 8 bases and J gave up 7 bases; unmatched junction bases: 11. The CDR3 DNA reads as TGTGCCAGCTCAGTTACCCCAGGGGGTGAGCAGTACTTC. It encodes CASSVTPGGEQYF.

V usage is TRBV6-5 and J usage is TRBJ1-3; 8 bases align to TRBD1. The V gene end was trimmed by 6 bases and the J gene end by 3 bases; junction bases not matched to a gene: 4. Per the germline V gene, CDR1 is MNHEY and CDR2 is SVGAGI. This CDR3 contains 14 residues. CDR3 bases: TGTGCCAGCAGCCGAGGACAGGGTGGAAACACCATATATTTT. This gives the protein CASSRGQGGNTIYF.

The chain recombines TRBV28 with TRBJ2-1; a weak D match, TRBD2 (7 bases). CDR3 size: 14 residues. CDR1 is MDHEN and CDR2 is SYDVKM in the germline V gene. V lost 7 bases and J 5 bases, leaving 15 bases between the germline ends. The CDR3 sequence is CASKGGIPNNEQFF. CDR3 in DNA: TGTGCCAGCAAGGGGGGGATTCCGAACAATGAGCAGTTCTTC. Combining the CDR3 with reference TRBV28 and TRBJ2-1 gives the whole variable domain DVKVTQSSRYLVKRTGEKVFLECVQDMDHENMFWYRQDPGLGLRLIYFSYDVKMKEKGDIPEGYSVSREKKERFSLILESASTNQTSMYLCASKGGIPNNEQFFGPGTRLTVL.

The V and J genes are TRBV27 and TRBJ2-1; D ambiguous. This CDR3 has 11 amino acids. Trimming removed 2 bases from V and 6 bases from J, with 2 bases in between. Looked up from germline, CDR1 is MNHEY and CDR2 is SMNVEV (reference sequence). CDR3 bases: TGTGCCAGCAGTTTACTCAATGAGCAGTTCTTC. Translation gives CASSLLNEQFF.

The J gene is TRBJ2-1, the V gene TRBV18; no clear D. The CDR3 loop spans 15 amino acids. Trimming took off 6 bases at V and 0 bases at J, with 12 bases between the two ends. CDR1 and CDR2 from the germline V gene are KGHSH and LQKENI. CDR3 protein: CASSNFRSSYNEQFF. The CDR3, as DNA: TGTGCCAGCTCTAACTTCCGGAGCTCCTACAATGAGCAGTTCTTC.

The rearrangement uses TRBV27 and TRBJ1-5, with 7 bases lining up with TRBD1. V was pared by 3 bases and J by 7 bases, with 3 bases of the junction left unmatched. Germline CDR1 is MNHEY and CDR2 is SMNVEV (reference sequence). This CDR3 contains 13 residues. The CDR3 reads CASSLATGQPQHF. The CDR3 region has the DNA TGTGCCAGCAGTTTGGCGACAGGGCAGCCCCAGCATTTT.

Details on this clone: This CDR3 is also generated by other DNA sequences in the sample. The CDR3 region has the DNA TGTGCCAGCAGACTAGCGGGAGTCGGGGAGACCCAGTACTTC. Its translation is CASRLAGVGETQYF. V usage is TRBV6-5 and J usage is TRBJ2-5; TRBD2 matches 11 bases. V lost 6 bases and J lost 5; bases outside the gene matches: 5. Germline V gene data show CDR1 as MNHEY and CDR2 as SVGAGI. The CDR3 length is 14 residues.

CDR3 loop: CASSSDGLGAGGPSGTQYF. Written as DNA, the CDR3 is TGTGCCAGCAGTTCAGATGGGTTAGGGGCGGGAGGGCCGAGTGGGACCCAGTACTTC. V usage is TRBV9 and J usage is TRBJ2-5, with 9 bases lining up with TRBD2. Germline V gives CDR1 SGDLS, CDR2 YYNGEE. The CDR3 length is 19 residues. With 5 bases clipped from V and 7 bases from J, the junction kept 24 bases outside the gene matches.

This chain uses TRBV7-3 with TRBJ1-6; TRBD1 aligns across 7 bases. The germline V gene has CDR1 SGHTA and CDR2 FQGTGA. V shed 5 bases and J 5 bases; nucleotides not matched to a gene: 3. The CDR3 consists of 14 residues. The CDR3 coding sequence is TGTGCCAGCAGCCGGGACAGTAATAATTCACCCCTCCACTTT. It yields the protein CASSRDSNNSPLHF.

The genes are TRBV19 and TRBJ2-1; D is undetermined. This CDR3 has 14 amino acids. V lost 1 base and J lost 10, with 14 bases in between. CDR1 is LNHDA and CDR2 is SQIVND in the germline V gene (reference sequence). The CDR3 coding sequence is TGTGCCAGTAGTATAGGATCCACGGGTGGAGAGCAGTTCTTC. It is translated as CASSIGSTGGEQFF.

The gene calls are TRBV6-5 and TRBJ2-5, with D hard to call. The length of the CDR3 is 12 residues. Germline loops: CDR1 MNHEY, CDR2 SVGAGI. V gave up 7 bases and J gave up 1 base, with 7 bases separating them. The CDR3 region is CASTPFQETQYF. The CDR3 DNA sequence: TGTGCCAGCACCCCCTTCCAAGAGACCCAGTACTTC.

The genes are TRBV30 and TRBJ2-2; D is perhaps TRBD2 (6 bases). The CDR3 is 15 residues long. The ends were cut back, 2 bases at V and 4 bases at J, with 14 bases in the middle. Germline V gene lookup returns CDR1 GTSNPN and CDR2 SVGIG (reference sequence). The CDR3 sequence is CAWSNRGVSTGELFF. CDR3 sequence (DNA): TGTGCCTGGAGTAATCGCGGGGTTAGCACCGGGGAGCTGTTTTTT. Full variable domain (missing parts from reference TRBV30 and TRBJ2-2): SQTIHQWPATLVQPVGSPLSLECTVEGTSNPNLYWYRQAAGRGLQLLFYSVGIGQISSEVPQNLSASRPQDRQFILSSKKLLLSDSGFYLCAWSNRGVSTGELFFGEGSRLTVL.

The CDR3 here is CASSPAGGRTSVPDTQYF. DNA for the CDR3: TGTGCCAGCTCACCGGCGGGAGGGCGTACGTCTGTCCCAGATACGCAGTATTTT. This rearrangement joins TRBV18 to TRBJ2-3; 9 nucleotides match TRBD2. The CDR3 runs to 18 residues. V trimming: 3 bases; J trimming: 4 bases; junction bases outside the gene matches: 14. Looked up from germline, CDR1 is KGHSH and CDR2 is LQKENI.

This clone occurred once. This sample also contains other DNA sequences that code for the same CDR3. This chain joins TRBV7-9 and TRBJ2-7; no definite D call. CDR3 length: 12 residues. V was pared by 2 bases and J by 1 base, with 3 bases between. Germline loops: CDR1 SEHNR, CDR2 FQNEAQ (reference sequence). In nucleotides, the CDR3 is TGTGCCAGCAGCTTATATTCCTACGAGCAGTACTTC. It codes for CASSLYSYEQYF.